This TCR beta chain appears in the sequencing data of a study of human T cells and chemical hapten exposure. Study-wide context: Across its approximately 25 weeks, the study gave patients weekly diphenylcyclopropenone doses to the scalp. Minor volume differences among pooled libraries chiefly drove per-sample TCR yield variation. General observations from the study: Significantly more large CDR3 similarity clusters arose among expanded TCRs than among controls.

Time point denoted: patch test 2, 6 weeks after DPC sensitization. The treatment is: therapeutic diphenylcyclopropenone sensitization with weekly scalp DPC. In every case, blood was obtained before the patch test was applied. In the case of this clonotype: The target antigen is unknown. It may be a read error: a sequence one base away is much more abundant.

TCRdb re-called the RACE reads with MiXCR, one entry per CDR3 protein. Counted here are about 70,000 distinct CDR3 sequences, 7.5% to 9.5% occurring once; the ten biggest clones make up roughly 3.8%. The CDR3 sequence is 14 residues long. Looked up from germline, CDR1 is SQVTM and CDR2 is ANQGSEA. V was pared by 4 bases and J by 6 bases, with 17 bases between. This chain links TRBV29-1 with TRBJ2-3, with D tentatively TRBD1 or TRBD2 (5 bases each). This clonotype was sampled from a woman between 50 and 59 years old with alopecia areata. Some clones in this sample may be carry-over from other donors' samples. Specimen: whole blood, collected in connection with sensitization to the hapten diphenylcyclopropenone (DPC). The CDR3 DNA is TGCAGCGTTGTGAGTTTGGGGACGGACGATACGCAGTATTTT. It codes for CSVVSLGTDDTQYF.